Given below is one T cell receptor beta chain in context. The antigen remains unidentified. Each PCR replicate run on unsorted PBMC took in 300 ng DNA, roughly 29,000 T cell genomes. Per the original methods: ImmunoSEQ sequences covered only the junction and lacked quality scores; filtering therefore differed. Generated by immunoSEQ multiplex PCR, the TCRdb table keeps only in-frame clones and is missing some. V and J calls and clone size are copied from that table; D and trimming were computed from the DNA. The sample has around 95,000 clones, more than 45% seen once; the top ten hold around 15%. This sample is drawn from a study of shared clonotypes between healthy human individuals. The donors, healthy adults who were HIV-negative, had experienced no recent acute infections or vaccinations. This CDR3 is built from 13 residues. CDR1 is SQVTM and CDR2 is ANQGSEA in the germline V gene. Study-wide points: How much donors shared clonotypes was expected to be affected by sequencing depth.

This clonotype originated in a woman aged 40-49 years in good health. Some clones in this sample may be carry-over from other donors' samples. V is TRBV29-1 and J is TRBJ2-5, with D possibly called TRBD1 or TRBD2 (6 bases each). Gene TRBJ2-7 matches the end of the DNA better, so the J call may be wrong. The specimen sequenced was PBMCs. CDR3 loop: CSVEEQGGYEQYF. CDR3 nucleotides: TGCAGCGTTGAAGAACAGGGAGGCTACGAGCAGTACTTC.